The 14 T cell receptor beta chains given below trace back to one sample, sequenced in a study of vaccination and CD4 T cells after COVID-19. What these receptors recognize is not known. Cultured CD4+ T cells had their DNA profiled by the Oncomine TCR Beta short-read assay. One entry per CDR3 protein results from TCRdb running MiXCR on the PCR reads. In the table there are some 10,000 distinct CDR3 sequences, roughly two thirds of which are singletons. Treatment denoted: approximately 9-day PBMC culture with coronavirus spike peptide pools or control peptides (ViraFEST assay). The sequencing input was CD4+ T cells from blood, cultured in vitro. These receptors were taken from a human donor who had recovered from COVID-19.

The chain uses TRBV9 and TRBJ2-1; D uncertain. Germline loops: CDR1 SGDLS, CDR2 YYNGEE. The CDR3 is 15 amino acids. V lost 3 bases and J 0 bases, leaving 10 bases between the germline ends. The CDR3, as DNA: TGTGCCAGCAGCGCGCTAGGACGCTCCTACAATGAGCAGTTCTTC. Encoded protein: CASSALGRSYNEQFF.

The V call is TRBV12-3 or TRBV12-4, the J call TRBJ1-6, with 9 positions matching TRBD1. The CDR3 length is 15 residues. V was pared by 3 bases and J by 7 bases, with 4 bases of the junction left unmatched. The CDR3 DNA reads as TGTGCCAGCAGTTTCGCTGGACAGGGGAATTCACCCCTCCACTTT. This codes for CASSFAGQGNSPLHF.

This clonotype was counted between two and nine times. This chain connects TRBV6-1 to TRBJ1-5; 9 positions agree with TRBD1. The V gene's germline CDR1 is MNHNS and CDR2 SASEGT. Trimming cost V 5 bases and J 6 bases; bases outside gene matches: 11. The CDR3 consists of 16 residues. CDR3 residues: CASSPSDRGEGQPQHF. CDR3 DNA sequence: TGTGCCAGCAGTCCTTCGGACAGGGGCGAGGGTCAGCCCCAGCATTTT.

The V gene is TRBV11-2, the J gene TRBJ2-7; D not certain. Trimming removed 1 base from V and 6 bases from J, with 4 bases in between. This CDR3 has 11 residues. Germline CDR1 SGHAT, CDR2 FQNNGV. The CDR3 loop reads CASSLGSEQYF. CDR3 in DNA: TGTGCCAGCAGCTTAGGTTCCGAGCAGTACTTC. The full variable domain, rest sourced from reference TRBV11-2 and TRBJ2-7, is EAGVAQSPRYKIIEKRQSVAFWCNPISGHATLYWYQQILGQGPKLLIQFQNNGVVDDSQLPKDRFSAERLKGVDSTLKIQPAKLEDSAVYLCASSLGSEQYFGPGTRLTVT.

This rearrangement joins TRBV5-1 to TRBJ1-2; tentative D call: TRBD1 (6 bases). The CDR3 is made up of 14 amino acids. The V end lost 4 bases, the J end lost 4 bases, and 14 bases lay between the germline ends. Germline CDR1 SGHRS, CDR2 YFSETQ. In nucleotides, the CDR3 is TGCGCCAGCAGCCTCGATGACAGGCTCTATGGCTACACCTTC. The encoded protein is CASSLDDRLYGYTF.

This chain connects TRBV6-2 or TRBV6-3 to TRBJ1-2, with 10 bases identical to TRBD1. J lost 4 bases, V lost 6 bases, and 5 bases had no gene match. In germline, CDR1 is MNHEY, CDR2 SVGEGT. The CDR3 consists of 14 residues. The CDR3 DNA reads as TGTGCCAGCAGGGGGACAGGGGACCCCTATGGCTACACCTTC. It specifies CASRGTGDPYGYTF.

The chain employs TRBV7-4 and TRBJ1-5; tentative D call: TRBD1 (6 bases). Germline CDR1 reads SGHVT; CDR2 reads SQSDAQ. The V gene lost 5 bases and the J gene lost 4 bases, with 15 bases spanning the gap. CDR3 length: 15 residues. CDR3 sequence: CASSGPGTQNQPQHF. As DNA, the CDR3 is TGTGCCAGCAGCGGCCCCGGGACACAAAATCAGCCCCAGCATTTT.

This rearrangement joins TRBV5-4 to TRBJ2-5; TRBD1 is a possible D gene (5 bases). Germline V gene lookup returns CDR1 SGHNT and CDR2 YYREEE (reference sequence). Trimming took 0 bases from V and 5 from J, leaving 8 bases between them. This CDR3 is built from 13 residues. CDR3 residues: CASSLGGAETQYF. For the CDR3, the DNA is TGTGCCAGCAGCTTGGGGGGCGCGGAGACCCAGTACTTC. The variable domain in full, completed from reference TRBV5-4 and TRBJ2-5, reads ETGVTQSPTHLIKTRGQQVTLRCSSQSGHNTVSWYQQALGQGPQFIFQYYREEENGRGNFPPRFSGLQFPNYSSELNVNALELDDSALYLCASSLGGAETQYFGPGTRLLVL.

The chain recombines TRBV5-4 with TRBJ2-2; the D is unclear. V shed 1 base and J shed 2 bases, with 12 bases lying between them. The CDR3 has 16 amino acids. Germline CDR1 is SGHNT and CDR2 is YYREEE (reference sequence). Here the CDR3 DNA reads TGTGCCAGCAGCTTGCCCACTCTTGGTAACACCGGGGAGCTGTTTTTT. Residues: CASSLPTLGNTGELFF.

The chain has TRBV9 and TRBJ2-2, with a possible D match to TRBD2 (6 bases). CDR3 size: 18 residues. V was trimmed by 0 bases and J by 4 bases, leaving 19 bases between them. Germline V gives CDR1 SGDLS, CDR2 YYNGEE. The CDR3 here is CASSVGMGGGSRTGELFF. CDR3 DNA: TGTGCCAGCAGCGTAGGAATGGGTGGAGGGAGTCGCACCGGGGAGCTGTTTTTT.

The chain employs TRBV30 and TRBJ1-5; 10 bases fit TRBD1. Germline lookup yields CDR1 GTSNPN and CDR2 SVGIG (reference sequence). The CDR3 is 13 amino acids. V lost 5 bases and J lost 3; bases outside the gene matches: 1. In DNA, the CDR3 is TGTGCCTGGGGACAGGGGGTCAATCAGCCCCAGCATTTT. Protein: CAWGQGVNQPQHF. The full variable domain, with the rest looked up from reference TRBV30 and TRBJ1-5, is SQTIHQWPATLVQPVGSPLSLECTVEGTSNPNLYWYRQAAGRGLQLLFYSVGIGQISSEVPQNLSASRPQDRQFILSSKKLLLSDSGFYLCAWGQGVNQPQHFGDGTRLSIL.

CDR3 protein: CASSLGGGGLAGPRSYNEQFF. In DNA form, the CDR3 reads TGCGCCAGCAGCTTGGGCGGAGGGGGACTAGCGGGACCCCGCTCCTACAATGAGCAGTTCTTC. The chain has TRBV5-1 and TRBJ2-1, with TRBD2 matching over 13 bases. This CDR3 has 21 amino acids. The germline CDR1 and CDR2 sequences are SGHRS and YFSETQ. The V and J ends lost 0 bases and 0 bases, in that order; junction bases with no gene match: 12.

The chain uses TRBV6-1 and TRBJ2-3, with 8 positions matching TRBD2. Losses at the gene ends were 10 bases for V and 3 bases for J; bases not matched to a gene: 9. This CDR3 comprises 14 residues. Germline CDR1 MNHNS, CDR2 SASEGT. The CDR3 DNA is TGTGCCACCGGGGATAGCGGGGAAACAGATACGCAGTATTTT. Its protein is CATGDSGETDTQYF.

This clonotype was seen more than once but under ten times. This chain joins TRBV5-1 and TRBJ2-1; a weak D match, TRBD1 (6 bases). CDR1 SGHRS and CDR2 YFSETQ come from the germline V gene. This CDR3 spans 15 amino acids. V shed 6 bases and J shed 4 bases, with 17 bases lying between them. DNA of the CDR3: TGCGCCAGCACCCCTTCGACAGGCGCTTACAATGAGCAGTTCTTC. Protein product: CASTPSTGAYNEQFF.